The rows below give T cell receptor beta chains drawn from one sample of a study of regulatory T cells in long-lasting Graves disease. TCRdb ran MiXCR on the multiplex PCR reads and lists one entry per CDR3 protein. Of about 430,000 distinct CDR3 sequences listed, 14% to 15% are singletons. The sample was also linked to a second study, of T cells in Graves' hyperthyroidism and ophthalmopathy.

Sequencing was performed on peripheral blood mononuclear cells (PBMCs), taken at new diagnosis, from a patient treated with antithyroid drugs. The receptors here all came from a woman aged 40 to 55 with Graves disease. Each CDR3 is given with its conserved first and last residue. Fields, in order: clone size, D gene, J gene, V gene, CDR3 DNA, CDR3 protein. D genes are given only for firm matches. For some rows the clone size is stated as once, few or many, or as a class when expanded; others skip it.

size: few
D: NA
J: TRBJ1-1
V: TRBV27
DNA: TGTGCCAGCAGTTCCAGGGTTGCCACTGAAACTTTCTTT
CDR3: CASSSRVATETFF

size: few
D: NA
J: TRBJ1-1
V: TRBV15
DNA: TGTGCCACCAGCAGAGACAAGGAGGAAGCTTTCTTT
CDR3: CATSRDKEEAFF

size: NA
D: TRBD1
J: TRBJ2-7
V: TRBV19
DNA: TGTGCCAGTAGTACCGTAAGACAGGGAACCTACGAGCAGTACTTC
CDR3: CASSTVRQGTYEQYF

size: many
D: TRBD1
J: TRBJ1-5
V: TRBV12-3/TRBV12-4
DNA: TGTGCCAGCAGTTCTACAGGGGGCCGTCAGCCCCAGCATTTT
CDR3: CASSSTGGRQPQHF

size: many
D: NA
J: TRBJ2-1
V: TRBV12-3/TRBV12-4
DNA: TGTGCCAGCAGCCTTCAGGGTTCTAGCTCCTACAATGAGCAGTTCTTC
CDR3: CASSLQGSSSYNEQFF

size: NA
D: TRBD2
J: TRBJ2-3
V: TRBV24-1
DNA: TGTGCCACCAGTGACCGGGGACTAGCGAACACAGATACGCAGTATTTT
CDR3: CATSDRGLANTDTQYF

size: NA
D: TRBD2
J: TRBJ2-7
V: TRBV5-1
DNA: TGCGCCAGCAGCTTGGTTCTAGCGGGAGGGCCGAAGGACGAGCAGTACTTC
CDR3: CASSLVLAGGPKDEQYF

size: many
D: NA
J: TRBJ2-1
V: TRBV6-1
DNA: TGTGCCAGCAGTCCGATGGACAATGAGCAGTTCTTC
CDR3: CASSPMDNEQFF

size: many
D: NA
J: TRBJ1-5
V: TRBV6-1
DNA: TGTGCCAGCAGTGTCCAGGGCGATCAGCCCCAGCATTTT
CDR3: CASSVQGDQPQHF

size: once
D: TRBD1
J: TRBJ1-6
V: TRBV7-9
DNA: TGTGCCAGCAGCCTGGGACAGTTTAATTCACCCCTCCACTTT
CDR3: CASSLGQFNSPLHF

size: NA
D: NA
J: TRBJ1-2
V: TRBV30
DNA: TGTGCCTGGAGTGACGACGGAAGCCTTAACTATGGCTACACCTTC
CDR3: CAWSDDGSLNYGYTF

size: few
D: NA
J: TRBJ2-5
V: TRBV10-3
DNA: TGTGCCATCAGTGATAGGGGTTCGGAAGAGACCCAGTACTTC
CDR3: CAISDRGSEETQYF

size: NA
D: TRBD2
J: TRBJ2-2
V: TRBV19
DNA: TGTGCCAGTAGTGTACTAGCGGGAGGAACCGGGGAGCTGTTTTTT
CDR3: CASSVLAGGTGELFF

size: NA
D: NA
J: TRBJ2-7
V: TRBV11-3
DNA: TGTGCCAACAGCATCCTGGAGACCTACGAGCAGTACTTC
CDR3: CANSILETYEQYF

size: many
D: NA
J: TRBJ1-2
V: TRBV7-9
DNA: TGTGCCAGCAGCTTAGCGGTCCAGGGGAATGGCTACACCTTC
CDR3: CASSLAVQGNGYTF

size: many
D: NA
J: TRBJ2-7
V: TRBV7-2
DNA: TGTGCCAGCAGTCACAGCGGTGAGCAGTACTTC
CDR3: CASSHSGEQYF

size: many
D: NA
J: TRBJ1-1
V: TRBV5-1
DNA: TGCGCCAGCAGCTTCCAAGGAGGGATGAACACTGAAGCTTTCTTT
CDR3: CASSFQGGMNTEAFF

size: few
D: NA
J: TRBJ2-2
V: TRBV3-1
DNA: TGTGCCAGCAGCCAAGAATTTGGGACCGGGGAGCTGTTTTTT
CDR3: CASSQEFGTGELFF

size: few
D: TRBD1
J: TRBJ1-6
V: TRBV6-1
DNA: TGTGCCAGCAGGACAGGGAGCTCCTATAATTCACCCCTCCACTTT
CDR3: CASRTGSSYNSPLHF

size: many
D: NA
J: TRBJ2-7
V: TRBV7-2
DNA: TGTGCCAGCAGTTCTGACAGGACCAGGGAGCAGTACTTC
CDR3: CASSSDRTREQYF

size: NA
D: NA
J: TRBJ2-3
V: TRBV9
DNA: TGTGCCAGCAGCGTAGTAGCGGCCCACACAGATACGCAGTATTTT
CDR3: CASSVVAAHTDTQYF

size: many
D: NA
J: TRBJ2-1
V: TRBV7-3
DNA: TGTGCCAGCAGCTTAGGGTCCGGGACCGCGCAGTTCTTC
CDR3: CASSLGSGTAQFF

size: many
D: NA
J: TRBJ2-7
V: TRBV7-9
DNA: TGTGCCAGCAGCTTAGCGGAGGGAGGTGAGCAGTACTTC
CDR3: CASSLAEGGEQYF

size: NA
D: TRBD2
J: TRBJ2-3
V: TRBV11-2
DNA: TGTGCCAGCAGGATCGGGACTAGCGGGAGGACAGATACGCAGTATTTT
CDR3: CASRIGTSGRTDTQYF

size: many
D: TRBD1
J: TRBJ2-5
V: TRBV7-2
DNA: TGTGCCAGCAGCTGGCCCGGGACAGGGAAAGAGACCCAGTACTTC
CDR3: CASSWPGTGKETQYF

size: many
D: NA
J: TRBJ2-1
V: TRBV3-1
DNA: TGTGCCAGCAGCCCCTTCGGCGGGCCAACCAATGAGCAGTTCTTC
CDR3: CASSPFGGPTNEQFF

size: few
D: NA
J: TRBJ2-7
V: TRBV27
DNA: TGTGCCAGCAGGAGTCACGGCCCCTACGAGCAGTACTTC
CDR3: CASRSHGPYEQYF

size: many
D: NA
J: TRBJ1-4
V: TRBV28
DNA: TGTGCCAGCAGTCTCGGGGGAATTGCAACTAATGAAAAACTGTTTTTT
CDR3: CASSLGGIATNEKLFF

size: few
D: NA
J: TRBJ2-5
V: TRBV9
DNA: TGTGCCAGCAGCGTACCGGACGGCCAAGAGACCCAGTACTTC
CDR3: CASSVPDGQETQYF

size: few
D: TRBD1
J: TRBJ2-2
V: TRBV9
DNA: TGTGCCAGCAGCGCGACAGGGGGCTCCGCCGGGGAGCTGTTTTTT
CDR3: CASSATGGSAGELFF

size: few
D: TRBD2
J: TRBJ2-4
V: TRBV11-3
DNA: TGTGCCAGCAGCCAAAGGACTAGCGGAGCACTAGCCAAAAACATTCAGTACTTC
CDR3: CASSQRTSGALAKNIQYF

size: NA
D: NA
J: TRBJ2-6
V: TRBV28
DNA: TGTGCCAGCAGCCTAATGGGCGCGGGGGCCAACGTCCTGACTTTC
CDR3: CASSLMGAGANVLTF

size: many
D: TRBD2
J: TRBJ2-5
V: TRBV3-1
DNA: TGTGCCAGCAGCCAAGGGACTAGCGGGAGAGAGACCCAGTACTTC
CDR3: CASSQGTSGRETQYF

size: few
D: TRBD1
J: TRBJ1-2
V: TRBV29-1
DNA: TGCAGCGTCGGACAGGGGGCGGGAGGCTACACCTTC
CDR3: CSVGQGAGGYTF

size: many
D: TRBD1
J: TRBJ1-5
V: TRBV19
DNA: TGTGCCAGTAGTATGGCCCTTCTTGGGACAGGGGGCAGACAGCCCCAGCATTTT
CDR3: CASSMALLGTGGRQPQHF

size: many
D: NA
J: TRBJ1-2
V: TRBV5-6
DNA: TGTGCCAGCAGCTTTGGAGGTACCCAAGGGAACTATGGCTACACCTTC
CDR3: CASSFGGTQGNYGYTF

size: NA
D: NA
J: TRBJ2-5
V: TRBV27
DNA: TGTGCCAGCAGTTTATCTGGGCCCGACGAACTGGACCAAGAGACCCAGTACTTC
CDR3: CASSLSGPDELDQETQYF

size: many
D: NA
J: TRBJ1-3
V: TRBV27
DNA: TGTGCCAGCAGTTTATCCTCCTACTCTGGAAACACCATATATTTT
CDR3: CASSLSSYSGNTIYF

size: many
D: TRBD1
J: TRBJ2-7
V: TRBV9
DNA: TGTGCCAGCAGCCCTACAGGGGGAATCTACGAGCAGTACTTC
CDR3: CASSPTGGIYEQYF

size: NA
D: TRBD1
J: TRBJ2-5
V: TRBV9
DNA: TGTGCCAGCAGCCCTTGGGACAGTCAGCTCCGGGAGACCCAGTACTTC
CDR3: CASSPWDSQLRETQYF

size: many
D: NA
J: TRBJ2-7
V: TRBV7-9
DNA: TGTGCCAGCAGCTTTGAGTCTTCTTACGAGCAGTACTTC
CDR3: CASSFESSYEQYF

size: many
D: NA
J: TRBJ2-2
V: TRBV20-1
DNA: TGCAGTGCTAGAGAACAGGGTTCAACCGGGGAGCTGTTTTTT
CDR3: CSAREQGSTGELFF

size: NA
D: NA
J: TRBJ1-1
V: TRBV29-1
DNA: TGCAGCGCAGGGGAAACAATGAACACTGAAGCTTTCTTT
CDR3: CSAGETMNTEAFF

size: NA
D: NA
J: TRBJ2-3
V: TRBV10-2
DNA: TGCGCCAGCAGTAGGACCGTTCCCCCAGATACGCAGTATTTT
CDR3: CASSRTVPPDTQYF

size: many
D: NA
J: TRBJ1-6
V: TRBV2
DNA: TGTGCCAGCAGTGAAGCGCAGGGAAGCTCCTATAATTCACCCCTCCACTTT
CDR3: CASSEAQGSSYNSPLHF

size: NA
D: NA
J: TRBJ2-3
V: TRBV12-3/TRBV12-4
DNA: TGTGCCAGCAGTTCGACATTGAGCACAGATACGCAGTATTTT
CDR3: CASSSTLSTDTQYF

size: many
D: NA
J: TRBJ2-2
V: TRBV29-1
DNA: TGCAGCGTTGAACCTATGCAGACGAACACCGGGGAGCTGTTTTTT
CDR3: CSVEPMQTNTGELFF

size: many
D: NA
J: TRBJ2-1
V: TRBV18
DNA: TGTGCCAGCTCACCTCGCTACTGGGCCCTACTCTACAATGAGCAGTTCTTC
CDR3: CASSPRYWALLYNEQFF

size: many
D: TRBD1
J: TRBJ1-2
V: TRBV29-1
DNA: TGCAGCGTTGGACAGGGTGGCTATGGCTACACCTTC
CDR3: CSVGQGGYGYTF

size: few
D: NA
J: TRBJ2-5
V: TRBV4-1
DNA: TGCGCCAGCAGCCACGCGTTTCCCTTAGAGACCCAGTACTTC
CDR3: CASSHAFPLETQYF